This TCR beta chain was sequenced during a study of PD-1 blockade in classical Hodgkin lymphoma. Broader study findings: Newly diagnosed patients and complete responders had comparable diversity at baseline.

Per germline, CDR1 MNHEY and CDR2 SMNVEV (reference sequence). The CDR3 is made up of 14 amino acids. V was trimmed by 7 bases and J by 3 bases, leaving 15 bases between them. Note on this clone: The antigen is unknown.

Time point here: cycle 4 day 1 (C4D1), after less than 7 weeks of nivolumab. With no exception, relapse followed autologous stem cell transplantation in all patients, and brentuximab vedotin exposure varied. Thawed PBMCs underwent magnetic negative selection to obtain purified CD8+ T cells. Sequencing was performed with immunoSEQ multiplex PCR; in TCRdb, only in-frame clones are kept and a portion is missing. The sample has about 12,000 clones, roughly 81% seen once. The material sequenced was CD8+ T cells from blood, taken before the fourth cycle of nivolumab. The genes are TRBV27 and TRBJ1-1, with D unclear. This receptor was identified in a human donor with classical Hodgkin lymphoma. The donor label of this sample is uncertain. The DNA of the CDR3 is TGTGCCAGCACCCCGGCGGTTGAGTACACTGAAGCTTTCTTT. This sequence encodes CASTPAVEYTEAFF.